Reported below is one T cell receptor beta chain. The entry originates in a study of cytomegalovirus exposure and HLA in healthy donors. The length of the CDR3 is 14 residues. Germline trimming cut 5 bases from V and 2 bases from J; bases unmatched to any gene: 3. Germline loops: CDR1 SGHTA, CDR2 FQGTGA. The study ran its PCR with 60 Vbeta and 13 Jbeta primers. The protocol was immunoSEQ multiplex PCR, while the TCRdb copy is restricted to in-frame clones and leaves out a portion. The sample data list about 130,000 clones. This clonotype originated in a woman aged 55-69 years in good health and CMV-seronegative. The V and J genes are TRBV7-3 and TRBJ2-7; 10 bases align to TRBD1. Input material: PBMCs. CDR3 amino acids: CASSPGTGAYEQYF. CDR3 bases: TGTGCCAGCAGCCCCGGGACAGGGGCCTACGAGCAGTACTTC. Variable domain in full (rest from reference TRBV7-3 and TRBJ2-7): GAGVSQTPSNKVTEKGKYVELRCDPISGHTALYWYRQSLGQGPEFLIYFQGTGAADDSGLPNDRFFAVRPEGSVSTLKIQRTERGDSAVYLCASSPGTGAYEQYFGPGTRLTVT.